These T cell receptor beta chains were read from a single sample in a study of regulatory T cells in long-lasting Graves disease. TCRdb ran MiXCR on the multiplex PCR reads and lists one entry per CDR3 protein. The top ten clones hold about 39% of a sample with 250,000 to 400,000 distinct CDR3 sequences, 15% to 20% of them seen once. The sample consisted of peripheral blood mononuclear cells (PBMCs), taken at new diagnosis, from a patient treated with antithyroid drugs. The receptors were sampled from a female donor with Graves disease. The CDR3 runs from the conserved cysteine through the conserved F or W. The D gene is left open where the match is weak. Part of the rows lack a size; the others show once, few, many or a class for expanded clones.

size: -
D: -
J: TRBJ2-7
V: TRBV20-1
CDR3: CSAKGQYEQYF
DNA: TGCAGTGCTAAGGGCCAGTACGAGCAGTACTTC

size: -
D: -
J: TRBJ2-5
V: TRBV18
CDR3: CASSPRPPGGAREETQYF
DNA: TGTGCCAGCTCACCACGCCCCCCTGGGGGGGCGCGGGAAGAGACCCAGTACTTC

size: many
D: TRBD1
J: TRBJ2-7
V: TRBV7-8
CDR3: CASSLWTGGSYEQYF
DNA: TGTGCCAGCAGCTTATGGACAGGAGGCTCCTACGAGCAGTACTTC

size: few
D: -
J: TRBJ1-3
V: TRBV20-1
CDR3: CSARDRPATSSGNTIYF
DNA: TGCAGTGCTAGAGATAGACCGGCAACCTCCTCTGGAAACACCATATATTTT

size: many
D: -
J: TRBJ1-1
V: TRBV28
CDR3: CASRFTGPGDEAFF
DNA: TGTGCCAGCAGATTTACCGGGCCTGGAGACGAAGCTTTCTTT

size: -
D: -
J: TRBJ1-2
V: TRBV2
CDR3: CASSPLEGNGYTF
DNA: TGTGCCAGCAGTCCCCTGGAGGGAAATGGCTACACCTTC

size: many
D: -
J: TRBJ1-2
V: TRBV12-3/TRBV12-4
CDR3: CASSLGTLNGYTF
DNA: TGTGCCAGCAGTTTAGGGACTCTTAACGGCTACACCTTC

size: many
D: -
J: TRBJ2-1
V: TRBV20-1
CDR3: CSASVGGRSYNEQFF
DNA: TGCAGTGCTAGTGTTGGAGGGAGGTCCTACAATGAGCAGTTCTTC

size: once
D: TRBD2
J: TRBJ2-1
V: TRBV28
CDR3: CASDQAGGAYNEQFF
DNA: TGTGCCAGCGACCAAGCGGGAGGGGCCTACAATGAGCAGTTCTTC

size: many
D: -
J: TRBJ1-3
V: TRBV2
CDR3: CASCLSRDLKGYPNGNTIYF
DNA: TGTGCCAGTTGCCTTTCCAGGGATTTAAAGGGATACCCGAATGGAAACACCATATATTTT

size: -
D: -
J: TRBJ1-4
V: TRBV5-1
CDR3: CASSEDSPRAEKLFF
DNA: TGCGCCAGCAGCGAGGACAGTCCCCGGGCTGAAAAACTGTTTTTT

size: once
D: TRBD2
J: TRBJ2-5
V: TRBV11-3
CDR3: CASREGLAGETQYF
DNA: TGTGCCAGTAGAGAAGGACTAGCGGGAGAGACCCAGTACTTC

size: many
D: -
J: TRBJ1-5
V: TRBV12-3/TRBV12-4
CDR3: CASSLGTRGYQPQHF
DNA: TGTGCCAGCAGTTTGGGGACAAGGGGTTATCAGCCCCAGCATTTT

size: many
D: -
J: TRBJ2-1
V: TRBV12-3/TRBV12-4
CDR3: CASSRGYFNEQFF
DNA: TGTGCCAGCAGTAGGGGCTACTTCAATGAGCAGTTCTTC

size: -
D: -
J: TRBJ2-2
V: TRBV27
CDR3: CASSLDPGENTGELFF
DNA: TGTGCCAGCAGTTTGGATCCCGGGGAGAACACCGGGGAGCTGTTTTTT

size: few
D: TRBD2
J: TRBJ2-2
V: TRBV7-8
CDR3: CASSFSGRAFGELFF
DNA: TGTGCCAGCAGCTTTAGCGGGAGGGCCTTCGGGGAGCTGTTTTTT

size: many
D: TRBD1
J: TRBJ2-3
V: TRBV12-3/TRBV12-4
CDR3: CASSWTGADTQYF
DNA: TGTGCCAGCAGTTGGACAGGGGCAGATACGCAGTATTTT

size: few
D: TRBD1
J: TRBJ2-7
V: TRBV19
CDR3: CASSQTGGNEQYF
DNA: TGTGCCAGTAGCCAAACAGGGGGCAACGAGCAGTACTTC

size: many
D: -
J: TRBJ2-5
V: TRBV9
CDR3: CASSVGGGQETQYF
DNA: TGTGCCAGCAGCGTAGGTGGGGGCCAAGAGACCCAGTACTTC

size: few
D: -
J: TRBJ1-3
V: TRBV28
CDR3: CASSFSTGAGNTIYF
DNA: TGTGCCAGCAGTTTTTCAACCGGGGCGGGAAACACCATATATTTT

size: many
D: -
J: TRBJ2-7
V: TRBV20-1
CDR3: CSARDPQGAENEQYF
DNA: TGCAGTGCTAGAGACCCTCAAGGGGCCGAGAACGAGCAGTACTTC

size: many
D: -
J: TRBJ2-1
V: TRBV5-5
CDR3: CASSWGGRTFRSYNEQFF
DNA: TGTGCCAGCAGCTGGGGGGGCCGCACCTTTCGCTCCTACAATGAGCAGTTCTTC

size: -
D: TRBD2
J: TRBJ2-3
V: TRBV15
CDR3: CATSRHDLAGGPNPGDTQYF
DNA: TGTGCCACCAGCAGACACGACCTAGCGGGAGGGCCGAATCCGGGAGATACGCAGTATTTT

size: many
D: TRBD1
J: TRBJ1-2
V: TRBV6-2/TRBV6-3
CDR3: CASRRDREISYGYTF
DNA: TGTGCCAGCAGAAGGGACAGGGAAATTTCGTATGGCTACACCTTC

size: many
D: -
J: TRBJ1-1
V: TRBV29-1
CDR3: CSVKDFGNTEAFF
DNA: TGCAGCGTTAAGGATTTCGGGAACACTGAAGCTTTCTTT

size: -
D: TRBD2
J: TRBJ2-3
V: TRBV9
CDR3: CASSVSTGTSGIKRLSTDTQYF
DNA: TGTGCCAGCAGCGTGAGTACCGGGACTAGCGGGATCAAACGATTAAGCACAGATACGCAGTATTTT

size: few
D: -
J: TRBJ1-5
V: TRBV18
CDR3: CASSPSYSNQPQHF
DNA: TGTGCCAGCTCACCCTCATATAGCAATCAGCCCCAGCATTTT

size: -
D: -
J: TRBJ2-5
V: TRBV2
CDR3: CASGSAAGQETQYF
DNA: TGTGCCAGCGGGTCAGCGGCCGGTCAAGAGACCCAGTACTTC

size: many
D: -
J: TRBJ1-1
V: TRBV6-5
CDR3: CASSYSSRAPNTEAFF
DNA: TGTGCCAGCAGTTACTCAAGTCGGGCCCCTAACACTGAAGCTTTCTTT

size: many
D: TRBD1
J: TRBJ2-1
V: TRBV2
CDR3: CASSARGLPYNEQFF
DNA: TGTGCCAGCAGCGCGAGGGGGCTCCCCTACAATGAGCAGTTCTTC

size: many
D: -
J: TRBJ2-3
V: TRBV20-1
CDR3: CSARDNGGPSTDTQYF
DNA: TGCAGTGCTAGAGATAATGGCGGCCCCAGCACAGATACGCAGTATTTT

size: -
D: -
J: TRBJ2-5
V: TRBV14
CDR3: CASSLDDQETQYF
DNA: TGTGCCAGCAGCTTGGACGACCAAGAGACCCAGTACTTC

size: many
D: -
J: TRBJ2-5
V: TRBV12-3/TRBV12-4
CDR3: CASSDPDSQETQYF
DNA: TGTGCCAGCAGTGACCCGGACAGCCAAGAGACCCAGTACTTC

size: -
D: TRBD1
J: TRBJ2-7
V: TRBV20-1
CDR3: CSASGTENEQYF
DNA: TGCAGTGCTTCCGGGACAGAGAACGAGCAGTACTTC

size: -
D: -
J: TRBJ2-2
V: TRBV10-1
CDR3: CASSTAEAGELFF
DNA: TGCGCCAGCTCGACCGCGGAGGCCGGGGAGCTGTTTTTT

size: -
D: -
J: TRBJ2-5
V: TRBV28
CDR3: CASSQTETQYF
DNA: TGTGCCAGCAGTCAGACGGAGACCCAGTACTTC

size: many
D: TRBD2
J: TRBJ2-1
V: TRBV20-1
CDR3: CSANPAGGNLYNEQFF
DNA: TGCAGTGCTAACCCCGCGGGAGGTAATCTCTACAATGAGCAGTTCTTC

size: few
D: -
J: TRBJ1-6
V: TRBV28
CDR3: CASSPPGLDSPLHF
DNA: TGTGCCAGCAGTCCCCCGGGGTTGGATTCACCCCTCCACTTT

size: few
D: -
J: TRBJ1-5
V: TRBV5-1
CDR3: CASSPFSGNQPQHF
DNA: TGCGCCAGCAGCCCGTTCAGTGGCAATCAGCCCCAGCATTTT

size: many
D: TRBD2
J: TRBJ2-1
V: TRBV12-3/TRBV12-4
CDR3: CASSPPTLAGDNEQFF
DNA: TGTGCCAGCAGTCCCCCCACACTAGCGGGAGACAATGAGCAGTTCTTC

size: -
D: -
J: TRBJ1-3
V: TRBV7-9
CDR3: CASSLQGPNTIYF
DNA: TGTGCCAGCAGCTTGCAGGGGCCAAACACCATATATTTT

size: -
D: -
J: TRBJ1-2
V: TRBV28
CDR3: CASSFLFVRGDYGYTF
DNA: TGTGCCAGCAGTTTTTTGTTTGTCCGGGGGGACTATGGCTACACCTTC

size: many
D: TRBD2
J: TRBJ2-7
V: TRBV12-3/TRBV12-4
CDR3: CASRGTSGYEQYF
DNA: TGTGCCAGCCGCGGGACTAGCGGTTACGAGCAGTACTTC

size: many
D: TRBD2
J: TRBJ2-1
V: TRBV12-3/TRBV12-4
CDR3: CASSLTGIGLAGLNEQFF
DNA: TGTGCCAGCAGTTTAACCGGGATCGGACTAGCGGGCCTCAATGAGCAGTTCTTC

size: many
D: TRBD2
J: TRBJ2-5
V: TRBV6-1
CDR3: CASSLSGIETQYF
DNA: TGTGCCAGCAGTCTGAGCGGGATAGAGACCCAGTACTTC

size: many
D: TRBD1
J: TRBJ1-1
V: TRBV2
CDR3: CASSEEAGQGRKAFF
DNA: TGTGCCAGCAGTGAAGAGGCGGGACAGGGGAGGAAAGCTTTCTTT

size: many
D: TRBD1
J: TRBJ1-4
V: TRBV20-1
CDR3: CSGTGANEKLFF
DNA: TGCAGTGGGACAGGGGCTAATGAAAAACTGTTTTTT

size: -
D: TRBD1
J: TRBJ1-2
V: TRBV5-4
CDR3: CASSRGQGNGYTF
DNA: TGTGCCAGCAGCCGGGGACAGGGCAATGGCTACACCTTC

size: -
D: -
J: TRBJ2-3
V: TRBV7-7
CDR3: CASSFSADRTDTQYF
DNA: TGTGCTAGCAGCTTCTCAGCGGACCGCACAGATACGCAGTATTTT

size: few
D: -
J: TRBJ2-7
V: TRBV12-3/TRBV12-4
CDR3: CASSLSTVEQYF
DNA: TGTGCCAGCAGTTTAAGTACAGTAGAGCAGTACTTC